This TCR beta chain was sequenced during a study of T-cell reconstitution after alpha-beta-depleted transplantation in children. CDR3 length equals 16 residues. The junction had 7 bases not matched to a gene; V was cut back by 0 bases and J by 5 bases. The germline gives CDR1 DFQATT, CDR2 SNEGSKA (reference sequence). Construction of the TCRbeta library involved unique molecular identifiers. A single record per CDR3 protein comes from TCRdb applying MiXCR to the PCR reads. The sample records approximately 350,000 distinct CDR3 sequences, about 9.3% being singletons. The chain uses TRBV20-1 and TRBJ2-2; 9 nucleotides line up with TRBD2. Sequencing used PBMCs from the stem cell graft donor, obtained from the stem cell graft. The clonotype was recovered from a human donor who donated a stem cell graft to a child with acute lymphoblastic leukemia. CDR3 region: CSARDQGLADTGELFF. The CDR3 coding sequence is TGCAGTGCTAGAGACCAGGGACTAGCCGATACCGGGGAGCTGTTTTTT.